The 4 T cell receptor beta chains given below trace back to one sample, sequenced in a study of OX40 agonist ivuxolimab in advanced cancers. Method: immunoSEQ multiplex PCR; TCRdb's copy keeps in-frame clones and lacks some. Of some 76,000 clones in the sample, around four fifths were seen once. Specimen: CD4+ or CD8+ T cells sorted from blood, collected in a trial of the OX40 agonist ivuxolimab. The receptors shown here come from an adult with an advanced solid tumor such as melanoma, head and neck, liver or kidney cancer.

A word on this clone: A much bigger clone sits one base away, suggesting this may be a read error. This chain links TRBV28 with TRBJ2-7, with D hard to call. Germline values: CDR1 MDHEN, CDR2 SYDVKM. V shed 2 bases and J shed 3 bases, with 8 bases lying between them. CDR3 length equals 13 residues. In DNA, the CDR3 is TGTGCCAGCAGTTTAACAGAATACTACGAGCAGTACTTC. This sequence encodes CASSLTEYYEQYF. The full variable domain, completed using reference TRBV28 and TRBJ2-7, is DVKVTQSSRYLVKRTGEKVFLECVQDMDHENMFWYRQDPGLGLRLIYFSYDVKMKEKGDIPEGYSVSREKKERFSLILESASTNQTSMYLCASSLTEYYEQYFGPGTRLTVT.

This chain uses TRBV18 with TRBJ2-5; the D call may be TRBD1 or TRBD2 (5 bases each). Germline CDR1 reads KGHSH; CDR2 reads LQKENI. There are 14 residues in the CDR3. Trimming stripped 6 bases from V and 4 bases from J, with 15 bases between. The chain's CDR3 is CASSPGTNLETQYF. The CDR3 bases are TGTGCCAGCTCCCCGGGGACCAACCTAGAGACCCAGTACTTC.

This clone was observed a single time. As DNA, the CDR3 is TGCGCCAGCAGCTGGCGGACTAGCGGGCAAGAGACCCAGTACTTC. It encodes CASSWRTSGQETQYF. This rearrangement joins TRBV5-1 to TRBJ2-5; 11 bases fit TRBD2. CDR1 SGHRS and CDR2 YFSETQ come from the germline V gene. J gave up 2 bases and V 3 bases, and 3 bases lay outside the gene matches. This CDR3 is built from 15 residues. Using reference TRBV5-1 and TRBJ2-5 for the parts outside the CDR3, the full variable domain is KAGVTQTPRYLIKTRGQQVTLSCSPISGHRSVSWYQQTPGQGLQFLFEYFSETQRNKGNFPGRFSGRQFSNSRSEMNVSTLELGDSALYLCASSWRTSGQETQYFGPGTRLLVL.

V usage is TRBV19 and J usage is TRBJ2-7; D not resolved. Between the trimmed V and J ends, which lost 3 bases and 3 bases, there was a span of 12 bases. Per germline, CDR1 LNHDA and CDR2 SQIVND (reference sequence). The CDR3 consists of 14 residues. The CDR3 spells CASSIRVRFYEQYF. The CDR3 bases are TGTGCCAGTAGTATTCGGGTCAGGTTCTACGAGCAGTACTTC.